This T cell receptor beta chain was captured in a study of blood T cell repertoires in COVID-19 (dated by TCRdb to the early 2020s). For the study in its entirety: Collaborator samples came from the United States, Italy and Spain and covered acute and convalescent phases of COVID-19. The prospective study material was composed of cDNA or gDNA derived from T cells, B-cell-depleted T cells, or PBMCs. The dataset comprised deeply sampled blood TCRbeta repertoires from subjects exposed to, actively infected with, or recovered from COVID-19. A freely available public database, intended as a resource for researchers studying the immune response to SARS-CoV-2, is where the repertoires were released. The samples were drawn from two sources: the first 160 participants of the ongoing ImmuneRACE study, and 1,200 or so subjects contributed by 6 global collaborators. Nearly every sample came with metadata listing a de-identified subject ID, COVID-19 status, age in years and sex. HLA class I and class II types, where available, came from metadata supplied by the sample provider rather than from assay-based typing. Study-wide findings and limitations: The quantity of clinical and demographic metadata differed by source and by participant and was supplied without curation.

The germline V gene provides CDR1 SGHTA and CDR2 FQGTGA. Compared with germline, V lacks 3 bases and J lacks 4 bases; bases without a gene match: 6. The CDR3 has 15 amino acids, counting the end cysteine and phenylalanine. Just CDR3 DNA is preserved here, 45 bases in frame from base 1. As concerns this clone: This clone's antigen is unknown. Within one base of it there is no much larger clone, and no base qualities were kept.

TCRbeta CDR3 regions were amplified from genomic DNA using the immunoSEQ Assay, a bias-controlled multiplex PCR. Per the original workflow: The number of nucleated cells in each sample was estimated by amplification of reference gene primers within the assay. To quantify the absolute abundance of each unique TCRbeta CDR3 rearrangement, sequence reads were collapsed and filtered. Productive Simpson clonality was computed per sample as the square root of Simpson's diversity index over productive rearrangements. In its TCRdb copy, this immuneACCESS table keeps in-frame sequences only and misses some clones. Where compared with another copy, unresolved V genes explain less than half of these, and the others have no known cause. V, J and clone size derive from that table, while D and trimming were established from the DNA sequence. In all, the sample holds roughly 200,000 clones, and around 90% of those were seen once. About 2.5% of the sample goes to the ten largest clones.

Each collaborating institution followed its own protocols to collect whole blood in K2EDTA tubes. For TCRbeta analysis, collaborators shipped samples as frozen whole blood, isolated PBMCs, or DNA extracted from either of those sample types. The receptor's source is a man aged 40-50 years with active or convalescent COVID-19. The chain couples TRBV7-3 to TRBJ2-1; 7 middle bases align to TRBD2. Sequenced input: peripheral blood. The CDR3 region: CASSFSGTTYNEQFF. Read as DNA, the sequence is TGTGCCAGCAGCTTCTCCGGGACTACATACAATGAGCAGTTCTTC. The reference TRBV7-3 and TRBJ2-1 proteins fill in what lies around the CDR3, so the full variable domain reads GAGVSQTPSNKVTEKGKYVELRCDPISGHTALYWYRQSLGQGPEFLIYFQGTGAADDSGLPNDRFFAVRPEGSVSTLKIQRTERGDSAVYLCASSFSGTTYNEQFFGPGTRLTVL.